This T cell receptor beta chain comes out of a study of blood T cell repertoires in COVID-19. About the research overall: Acute and convalescent COVID-19 samples came from the United States, Italy and Spain. PBMCs, B-cell-depleted T cells, or T cells provided the cDNA or gDNA that made up the material.

The CDR3 spans 13 residues. V gave up 8 bases and J gave up 3 bases; unmatched junction bases: 4. Germline CDR1 and CDR2: MNHEY and SVGAGI. Study processing details: Amplifying reference gene primers gave estimates of nucleated cell counts. Profiling relied on immunoSEQ multiplex PCR, and the TCRdb table lists in-frame clones only, not all of them. D and trimming were read from the DNA, whereas the V and J calls and clone size are those reported in that table. Of approximately 100,000 clones listed, approximately 79% are singletons. J is TRBJ2-1 and V is TRBV6-5, with 7 nucleotides matching TRBD2. This sequence was found in a woman older than 75 with active or convalescent COVID-19. Sequenced sample: peripheral blood. In nucleotides, the CDR3 is TGTGCCAGCGGGCGGGAGAGCTACAATGAGCAGTTCTTC. Its translation: CASGRESYNEQFF.